The clone carrying this T cell receptor beta chain turned up a few times. Authors' processing steps: Nucleated cell number was recorded as an estimate derived from reference gene primer amplification. Clones were sequenced by immunoSEQ multiplex PCR, and TCRdb holds only the in-frame ones, with some missing. V, J and clone size are those of that table, while D and trimming were read from the DNA. The table lists over 120,000 clones, more than 60% of them singletons. The data were taken from a study of blood T cell repertoires in COVID-19. Study overall: T cells, B-cell-depleted T cells, or PBMCs supplied cDNA or gDNA.

The germline gives CDR1 SGHTA, CDR2 FQGNSA. Losses at the gene ends were 0 bases for V and 0 bases for J; bases not matched to a gene: 8. This CDR3 has 19 residues. Source material: peripheral blood. This clonotype originated in a woman aged 50 to 60 with active or convalescent COVID-19. The genes are TRBV7-2 and TRBJ2-6, with TRBD2 identical over 7 bases. The DNA for the CDR3 is TGTGCCAGCAGCTTAGCCTGGGCTAGCGGAGGCTCTGGGGCCAACGTCCTGACTTTC. As protein: CASSLAWASGGSGANVLTF.